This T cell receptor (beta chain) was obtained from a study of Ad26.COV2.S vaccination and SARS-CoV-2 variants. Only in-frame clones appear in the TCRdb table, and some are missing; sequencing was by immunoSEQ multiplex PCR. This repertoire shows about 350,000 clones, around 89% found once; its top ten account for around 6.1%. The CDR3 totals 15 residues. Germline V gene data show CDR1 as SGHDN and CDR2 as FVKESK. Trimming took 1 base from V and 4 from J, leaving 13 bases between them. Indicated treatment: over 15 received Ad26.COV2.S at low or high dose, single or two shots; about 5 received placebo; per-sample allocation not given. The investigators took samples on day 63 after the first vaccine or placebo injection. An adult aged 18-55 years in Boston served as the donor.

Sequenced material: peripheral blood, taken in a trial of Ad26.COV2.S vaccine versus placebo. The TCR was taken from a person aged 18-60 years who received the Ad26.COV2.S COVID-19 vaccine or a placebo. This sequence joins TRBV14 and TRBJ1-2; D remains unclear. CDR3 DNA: TGTGCCAGCAGCCAAGGCGGACCTCAAATCTATGGCTACACCTTC. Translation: CASSQGGPQIYGYTF. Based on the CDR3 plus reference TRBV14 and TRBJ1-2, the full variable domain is EAGVTQFPSHSVIEKGQTVTLRCDPISGHDNLYWYRRVMGKEIKFLLHFVKESKQDESGMPNNRFLAERTGGTYSTLKVQPAELEDSGVYFCASSQGGPQIYGYTFGSGTRLTVV.